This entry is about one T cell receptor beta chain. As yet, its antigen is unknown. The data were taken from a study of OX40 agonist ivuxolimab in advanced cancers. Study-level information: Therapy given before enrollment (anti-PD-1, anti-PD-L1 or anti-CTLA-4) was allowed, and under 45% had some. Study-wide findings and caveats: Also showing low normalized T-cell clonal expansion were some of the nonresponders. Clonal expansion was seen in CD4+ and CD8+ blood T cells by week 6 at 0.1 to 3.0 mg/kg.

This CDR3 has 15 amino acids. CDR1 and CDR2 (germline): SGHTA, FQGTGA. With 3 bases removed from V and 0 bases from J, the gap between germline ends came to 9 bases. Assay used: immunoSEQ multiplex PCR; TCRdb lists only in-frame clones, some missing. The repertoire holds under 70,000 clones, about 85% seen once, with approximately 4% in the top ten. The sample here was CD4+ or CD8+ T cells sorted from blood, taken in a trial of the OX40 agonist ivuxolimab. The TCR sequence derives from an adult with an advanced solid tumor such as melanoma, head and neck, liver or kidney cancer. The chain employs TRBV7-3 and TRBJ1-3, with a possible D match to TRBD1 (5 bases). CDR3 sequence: CASSFTGGSGNTIYF. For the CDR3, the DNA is TGTGCCAGCAGCTTTACAGGAGGCTCTGGAAACACCATATATTTT.